The clone carrying this T cell receptor beta chain was seen a handful of times. Its antigen is currently unknown. This sample is drawn from a study of T-cell memory formation after mild COVID-19. Study-level results: Day 15 to 85 contracting clones showed balanced CD4/CD8; later expanders leaned CD4+.

TCRdb recomputed calls from the 5' RACE reads with MiXCR, one row per CDR3 protein. The data show about 200,000 distinct CDR3 sequences, around 16% seen once. Germline assignment: CDR1 MNHEY and CDR2 SVGAGI. Trimming took off 5 bases at V and 3 bases at J, with 10 bases between the two ends. The CDR3 contains 13 residues. This clonotype was obtained from an adult woman who had mild COVID-19 (a few samples of this study predate the infection). Cell type and time point are not known. The chain employs TRBV6-5 and TRBJ1-2; D is undetermined. The sequenced material came from PBMCs or a T cell subset sorted from them (not recorded which). CDR3 amino acids: CASSSEGHYGYTF. In nucleotides, the CDR3 is TGTGCCAGCAGTAGCGAAGGGCACTATGGCTACACCTTC.